Listed below are T cell receptor beta chains from one sample, sequenced in a study of human T cells and chemical hapten exposure. TCRdb analysed the RACE reads with MiXCR anew, one entry per CDR3 protein. The sample yields fewer than 140,000 distinct CDR3 sequences, more than 10% seen once. This sample comprised whole blood, obtained in connection with sensitization to the hapten diphenylcyclopropenone (DPC). These receptors were taken from a woman in her 50s with alopecia areata. Some clones in this sample may be carry-over from other donors' samples. Both conserved end residues are part of each CDR3. The D gene is left open where the match is weak. Where a row states a size, it is once, few, many or the class of an expanded clone; other rows omit it.

D: TRBD1
J: TRBJ1-1
V: TRBV7-6
size: few
DNA: TGTGCCAGCAGACCGGGACAGGGAGGGGCTGAAGCTTTCTTT
CDR3: CASRPGQGGAEAFF

D: NA
J: TRBJ2-2
V: TRBV27
size: few
DNA: TGTGCCAGCAGTTTCAAAAGGGCCGGGGAGCTGTTTTTT
CDR3: CASSFKRAGELFF

D: NA
J: TRBJ1-1
V: TRBV3-1
size: many
DNA: TGTGCCAGCAGCCAAGTTGGAGGGGGCACTGAAGCTTTCTTT
CDR3: CASSQVGGGTEAFF

D: NA
J: TRBJ2-7
V: TRBV28
size: many
DNA: TGTGCCAGCAGTTTGACTCCCTACGAGCAGTACTTC
CDR3: CASSLTPYEQYF

D: NA
J: TRBJ1-3
V: TRBV5-5
size: NA
DNA: TGTGCCAGCAGCAGGTACAGGAGCTCTGGAAACACCATATATTTT
CDR3: CASSRYRSSGNTIYF

D: NA
J: TRBJ2-1
V: TRBV29-1
size: NA
DNA: TGCAGCGTTTTACGGGTGGCGAGCTCCTACAATGAGCAGTTCTTC
CDR3: CSVLRVASSYNEQFF

D: NA
J: TRBJ2-1
V: TRBV7-2
size: few
DNA: TGTGCCAGCAGCTTAGAACTACTCGTGACGGAGCAGTTCTTC
CDR3: CASSLELLVTEQFF

D: NA
J: TRBJ1-2
V: TRBV29-1
size: many
DNA: TGCAGCGTTGTGGTAGGAGGCTATGGCTACACCTTC
CDR3: CSVVVGGYGYTF

D: NA
J: TRBJ2-7
V: TRBV28
size: NA
DNA: TGTGCCAGCAGCCGCCCGGGCTCCTACGAGCAGTACTTC
CDR3: CASSRPGSYEQYF

D: NA
J: TRBJ2-7
V: TRBV5-1
size: few
DNA: TGCGCCAGCAGCCCCTTTGGAGGGGAGTTGGACGAGCAGTACTTC
CDR3: CASSPFGGELDEQYF

D: NA
J: TRBJ1-4
V: TRBV6-5
size: NA
DNA: TGTGCCAGCAGCGGACCTTATGAAAAACTGTTTTTT
CDR3: CASSGPYEKLFF

D: NA
J: TRBJ1-2
V: TRBV20-1
size: few
DNA: TGCAGTGCTAGAGCTTTAGTGGGACACGAGGGTGGCTACACCTTC
CDR3: CSARALVGHEGGYTF

D: TRBD2
J: TRBJ2-1
V: TRBV5-1
size: many
DNA: TGCGCCAGCAGCTTGGAAGCGGGGCCCTACAATGAGCAGTTCTTC
CDR3: CASSLEAGPYNEQFF

D: NA
J: TRBJ2-1
V: TRBV12-3/TRBV12-4
size: many
DNA: TGTGCCAGCAGTTCCCAACAGGGCAATGAGCAGTTCTTC
CDR3: CASSSQQGNEQFF

D: NA
J: TRBJ1-2
V: TRBV6-5
size: few
DNA: TGTGCCAGCAGTTACTCGATGATGACAGGCTATGGCTACACCTTC
CDR3: CASSYSMMTGYGYTF

D: NA
J: TRBJ2-1
V: TRBV7-2
size: NA
DNA: TGTGCCAGCAGCTTCGCGAATAGCGGTGCGAGCTCCTACAATGAGCAGTTCTTC
CDR3: CASSFANSGASSYNEQFF

D: TRBD1
J: TRBJ1-2
V: TRBV6-5
size: NA
DNA: TGTGCCAGCAGTTTTACAGGGGAAAGAGGCTACACCTTC
CDR3: CASSFTGERGYTF

D: NA
J: TRBJ2-5
V: TRBV18
size: NA
DNA: TGTGCCAGCTCACCACAACAGGACACGGGAGAGACCCAGTACTTC
CDR3: CASSPQQDTGETQYF

D: NA
J: TRBJ2-3
V: TRBV2
size: NA
DNA: TGTGCCAGCAGTGGGGGAACAGATACGCAGTATTTT
CDR3: CASSGGTDTQYF

D: TRBD1
J: TRBJ1-4
V: TRBV15
size: NA
DNA: TGTGCCACCAGCAGAGATGGACACACAGGGGATGAAAAACTGTTTTTT
CDR3: CATSRDGHTGDEKLFF

D: TRBD2
J: TRBJ2-1
V: TRBV2
size: NA
DNA: TGTGCCAGCGAGACTAGCGGGGCCCCCCCCGGCTCCTACAATGAGCAGTTCTTC
CDR3: CASETSGAPPGSYNEQFF

D: NA
J: TRBJ2-7
V: TRBV18
size: few
DNA: TGTGCCAGCTCCGTTGGTACAGGGTTGTTC
CDR3: CASSVGTGLF

D: TRBD1
J: TRBJ2-1
V: TRBV10-1
size: few
DNA: TGCGCCAGCAGTTTACAGGGGAGCCCGGAGCAGTTCTTC
CDR3: CASSLQGSPEQFF

D: NA
J: TRBJ2-6
V: TRBV6-1
size: few
DNA: TGTGCCAGCAGTGAAAGGGGCTCTGGGGCCAACGTCCTGACTTTC
CDR3: CASSERGSGANVLTF